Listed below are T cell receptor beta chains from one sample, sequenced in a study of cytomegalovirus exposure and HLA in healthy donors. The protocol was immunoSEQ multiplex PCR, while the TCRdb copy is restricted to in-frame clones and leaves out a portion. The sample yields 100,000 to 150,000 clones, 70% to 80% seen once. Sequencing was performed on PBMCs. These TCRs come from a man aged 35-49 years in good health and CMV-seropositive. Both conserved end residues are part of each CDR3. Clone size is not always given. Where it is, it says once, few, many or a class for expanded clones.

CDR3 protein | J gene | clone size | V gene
CASSRGTNEKLFF | TRBJ1-4 | few | TRBV19
CASSGEKQGNNYGYTF | TRBJ1-2 | NA | TRBV19
CASSNGQGASYEQYF | TRBJ2-7 | NA | TRBV19
CASSGGGAGTDTQYF | TRBJ2-3 | NA | TRBV9
CASSSDRSYNEQFF | TRBJ2-1 | NA | TRBV5-1
CSVEQGHEKLFF | TRBJ1-4 | NA | TRBV29-1
CASSFGGGAAVNYEQYF | TRBJ2-7 | once | TRBV28
CASSLGRGGDYGYTF | TRBJ1-2 | NA | TRBV5-4
CASSPGGWTGEFRAEAFF | TRBJ1-1 | NA | TRBV7-9
CASSWDRAFVAFF | TRBJ1-1 | once | TRBV27
CASSLNPGGSTDTQYF | TRBJ2-3 | NA | TRBV7-3
CACKQKTEAFF | TRBJ1-1 | NA | TRBV30
CASSVGDTSNEKLFF | TRBJ1-4 | few | TRBV6-1
CASSPTGQNGNTIYF | TRBJ1-3 | NA | TRBV21-1
CASFSRGTEAFF | TRBJ1-1 | NA | TRBV5-1
CASNPSGGIYNEQFF | TRBJ2-1 | NA | TRBV6-5
CASSKARGKQETQYF | TRBJ2-5 | NA | TRBV13
CASSLPGTGGNQPQHF | TRBJ1-5 | once | TRBV19